The 15 T cell receptor beta chains reported below all come from one sample, sequenced in a study of T cell repertoires in cytomegalovirus infection. Each CDR3 protein is one row after TCRdb ran MiXCR on the reads. The table lists 250,000 to 300,000 distinct CDR3 sequences, approximately 13% of them singletons, with about 8.7% in the top ten. Sequencing was done on a sample of PBMCs. These receptors were collected from a human donor in good health (CMV status not recorded). Some clones in this sample may be carry-over from other donors' samples.

This sequence joins TRBV20-1 and TRBJ2-7; 8 nucleotides align to TRBD1. The germline CDR1 and CDR2 sequences are DFQATT and SNEGSKA (reference sequence). J lost 2 bases, V lost 3 bases, and 12 bases had no gene match. This CDR3 contains 16 residues. The CDR3 is CSASGPETGETYEQYF. In nucleotides, the CDR3 is TGCAGTGCTAGCGGCCCAGAGACAGGGGAGACCTACGAGCAGTACTTC.

This clonotype occurred a few times. One junction end disagrees with the germline gene, perhaps due to a read error. The J gene is TRBJ1-5, the V gene TRBV4-1; 7 nucleotides agree with TRBD1. CDR3 length: 17 residues. Looked up from germline, CDR1 is MGHRA and CDR2 is YSYEKL. The CDR3, as DNA: TGTGCCAGCAGCCAAGAGGGGGCTTCGCTTAGCAATCAGCCCCAGCATTTT. It encodes CASSQEGASLSNQPQHF.

This clonotype was seen at least ten times. This chain joins TRBV12-3 or TRBV12-4 and TRBJ2-7; 9 bases align to TRBD1. There are 13 residues in the CDR3. J was trimmed by 6 bases and V by 2 bases; bases with no gene match: 2. The chain's CDR3 is CASSLLDRGEQYF. Written as DNA, the CDR3 is TGTGCCAGCAGTTTACTGGACAGGGGCGAGCAGTACTTC.

The table lists this clonotype with many counts. J is TRBJ2-7 and V is TRBV27; D might be TRBD1 or TRBD2, each matching 5 bases. The V gene's germline CDR1 is MNHEY and CDR2 SMNVEV (reference sequence). Trimming stripped 0 bases from V and 6 bases from J, with 15 bases between. CDR3 length: 15 amino acids. CDR3 sequence reads: CASSLSTYPGTEQYF. In DNA form, the CDR3 reads TGTGCCAGCAGTTTATCAACTTACCCAGGGACCGAGCAGTACTTC.

This chain joins TRBV6-1 and TRBJ1-6; 8 bases map to TRBD1. Trimming removed 5 bases from V and 6 bases from J; junction bases left unmatched: 6. Looked up from germline, CDR1 is MNHNS and CDR2 is SASEGT. The CDR3 is made up of 15 amino acids. CDR3 region: CASSWETGVNSPLHF. In DNA form, the CDR3 reads TGTGCCAGCAGTTGGGAGACAGGGGTTAATTCACCCCTCCACTTT.

This clonotype was counted between two and nine times. This chain joins TRBV28 and TRBJ1-1, with TRBD1 as a possible D gene (6 bases). This CDR3 has 17 residues. With 2 bases removed from V and 2 bases from J, the gap between germline ends came to 18 bases. Germline V gene lookup returns CDR1 MDHEN and CDR2 SYDVKM. CDR3 region: CASSLIRTASSNTEAFF. The CDR3, as DNA: TGTGCCAGCAGTTTAATCCGGACAGCCAGTTCAAACACTGAAGCTTTCTTT.

This clonotype has just a few counts. The chain has TRBV29-1 and TRBJ2-5, with D perhaps TRBD2 (7 bases). V lost 1 base to trimming and J lost 5 bases, with 11 bases between them. Germline assignment: CDR1 SQVTM and CDR2 ANQGSEA. CDR3 length: 13 residues. DNA of the CDR3: TGCAGCGTTGAAGGGGGGGGGCGGGAGACCCAGTACTTC. Protein: CSVEGGGRETQYF.

This clonotype was seen many times. The chain has TRBV20-1 and TRBJ2-3, with 11 bases identical to TRBD2. The CDR3 is 20 amino acids. V dropped 2 bases and J dropped 5; count of bases not matched to a gene: 21. CDR1 DFQATT and CDR2 SNEGSKA come from the germline V gene (reference sequence). CDR3 in DNA: TGCAGTGCTAGAAGGAGTGGCCTAGCGGGAGGACTTGGGGCAGGAGATACGCAGTATTTT. Its translation: CSARRSGLAGGLGAGDTQYF.

As concerns this clonotype: Its ends do not fully match the called genes, so a read error is possible. The chain has TRBV29-1 and TRBJ1-1, with unresolved D. CDR3 size: 12 residues. In germline, CDR1 is SQVTM, CDR2 ANQGSEA. In DNA, the CDR3 is TGCAGCGTTGGCAAGGGTTGGTTAGAAGTTTTCTTT. It yields the protein CSVGKGWLEVFF.

The rearrangement uses TRBV29-1 and TRBJ2-4; possible D gene TRBD1, 6 bases. The CDR3 consists of 14 residues. Germline loops: CDR1 SQVTM, CDR2 ANQGSEA. Between the trimmed V and J ends, which lost 4 bases and 0 bases, there was a span of 10 bases. Here the CDR3 reads CSVGAGEAKNIQYF. CDR3 DNA sequence: TGCAGCGTTGGGGCAGGGGAAGCCAAAAACATTCAGTACTTC.

This clonotype came up a few times. J is TRBJ2-3 and V is TRBV6-2 or TRBV6-3, with 9 positions matching TRBD2. With 5 bases clipped from V and 2 bases from J, the junction kept 11 bases outside the gene matches. Germline CDR1 and CDR2: MNHEY and SVGEGT. The CDR3 contains 17 residues. CDR3 residues: CASSRSLAGKDTDTQYF. In DNA form, the CDR3 reads TGTGCCAGCAGTCGTTCTCTAGCGGGAAAAGACACAGATACGCAGTATTTT.

There are many counts of this clonotype. In DNA, the CDR3 is TGTGCCAGCGGATTAGGGCCACAGATGATCTACGAGCAGTACTTC. This sequence encodes CASGLGPQMIYEQYF. The chain combines TRBV7-2 with TRBJ2-7; D remains ambiguous. Germline CDR1 SGHTA, CDR2 FQGNSA. Between the trimmed V and J ends, which lost 8 bases and 3 bases, there was a span of 20 bases. This CDR3 is built from 15 residues.

The chain carries TRBV20-1 and TRBJ1-6; 7 bases fit TRBD1. The trim removed 3 bases at V and 8 bases at J, leaving 10 bases unmatched. CDR3 length equals 15 residues. Germline lookup yields CDR1 DFQATT and CDR2 SNEGSKA (reference sequence). CDR3: CSASRVGQRDSPLHF. CDR3 sequence (DNA): TGCAGTGCTAGTAGAGTGGGACAGCGGGATTCACCCCTCCACTTT.

This clonotype was seen many times. The rearrangement uses TRBV7-9 and TRBJ2-1; 9 nucleotides line up with TRBD2. The CDR3 contains 15 residues. Germline loops: CDR1 SEHNR, CDR2 FQNEAQ (reference sequence). V lost 3 bases and J lost 7; bases outside the gene matches: 7. The CDR3 is CASSFLAGVANEQFF. The CDR3 region has the DNA TGTGCCAGCAGCTTCTTAGCGGGAGTGGCAAATGAGCAGTTCTTC.

At least ten counts were recorded for this clonotype. This chain links TRBV7-2 with TRBJ1-5; unclear D gene. Trimming removed 1 base at V and 2 bases at J, with 6 bases between. The CDR3 loop spans 14 amino acids. Germline lookup yields CDR1 SGHTA and CDR2 FQGNSA. The DNA of the CDR3 is TGTGCCAGCAGCTTAGGGCCTGGCAATCAGCCCCAGCATTTT. This translates into CASSLGPGNQPQHF.